One and the same sample provided the 2 T cell receptor beta chains below, sequenced in a study of cytomegalovirus exposure and HLA in healthy donors. Assay used: immunoSEQ multiplex PCR; TCRdb lists only in-frame clones, some missing. Seen here are 90,000 to 150,000 clones, 86% observed once, and the top ten hold nearly 5%. Sequencing used PBMCs. These receptors were collected from a man aged 18 to 29 in good health and CMV-seronegative.

Only one count was recorded for this clone. As DNA, the CDR3 is TGTGCCAGCAGCACCTCGGGACTAGCGGACCATCGGAGCTCCTACGAGCAGTACTTC. This codes for CASSTSGLADHRSSYEQYF. This chain links TRBV7-9 with TRBJ2-7; 11 bases align to TRBD2. The germline CDR1 and CDR2 sequences are SEHNR and FQNEAQ (reference sequence). J gave up 0 bases and V 5 bases, and 15 bases lay outside the gene matches. This CDR3 comprises 19 residues.

The V gene is TRBV29-1, the J gene TRBJ1-3; D unclear. Trimming removed 5 bases from V and 1 base from J, with 12 bases in between. Per germline, CDR1 SQVTM and CDR2 ANQGSEA. The CDR3 contains 14 residues. This chain's CDR3 is CSVSIRGSGNTIYF. In DNA, the CDR3 is TGCAGCGTTTCTATTCGGGGATCTGGAAACACCATATATTTT. The full variable domain, completed using reference TRBV29-1 and TRBJ1-3, is SAVISQKPSRDICQRGTSLTIQCQVDSQVTMMFWYRQQPGQSLTLIATANQGSEATYESGFVIDKFPISRPNLTFSTLTVSNMSPEDSSIYLCSVSIRGSGNTIYFGEGSWLTVV.